Following are 32 T cell receptor beta chains from one sample sequenced in a study of blood T cell repertoires in COVID-19. TCRdb's table, derived via immunoSEQ multiplex PCR, lists solely in-frame clones and lacks some. The table lists some 67,000 clones, around 89% of them singletons, with 1% to 1.5% in the top ten. What was sequenced was peripheral blood. The source of these receptors is a woman in her sixties with acute or convalescent COVID-19.

V and J are TRBV4-2 and TRBJ1-1, with a weak D call TRBD1 (5 bases). Germline lookup yields CDR1 LGHNA and CDR2 YNFKEQ. The CDR3 has 13 amino acids. Trimming stripped 1 base from V and 6 bases from J, with 9 bases between. CDR3: CASSQVPGSEAFF. CDR3 sequence (DNA): TGTGCCAGCAGCCAAGTTCCAGGGTCTGAAGCTTTCTTT.

The CDR3 nucleotides read TGTGCCAGCAGCTTCACAGGGGAGAGAGGCTACACCTTC. Protein sequence: CASSFTGERGYTF. The chain has TRBV5-4 and TRBJ1-2; 7 bases match TRBD1. The CDR3 length is 13 residues. V lost 2 bases to trimming and J lost 8 bases; unmatched junction nucleotides: 6. CDR1 SGHNT and CDR2 YYREEE come from the germline V gene (reference sequence).

The V gene is TRBV3-1 (or the pseudogene TRBV3-2), the J gene TRBJ2-2; 9 bases fit TRBD1. Germline lookup yields CDR1 LGHDT and CDR2 YNNKEL (reference sequence). V lost 4 bases, J lost 0 bases, and 6 bases stayed unmatched. The CDR3 has 17 amino acids. The CDR3 DNA is TGTGCCAGCAGCCCCTCCGGGACAGGGCCGAACACCGGGGAGCTGTTTTTT. The encoded protein is CASSPSGTGPNTGELFF.

The CDR3 here is CASSPLGSGETQYF. The CDR3 DNA sequence: TGCGCCAGCAGCCCCTTGGGGTCAGGGGAGACCCAGTACTTC. This rearrangement joins TRBV5-1 to TRBJ2-5; tentative D call: TRBD1 (5 bases). The V gene lost 4 bases and the J gene lost 5 bases, with 15 bases spanning the gap. The CDR3 is 14 residues long. In germline, CDR1 is SGHRS, CDR2 YFSETQ. Filled out from reference TRBV5-1 and TRBJ2-5, the complete variable domain reads KAGVTQTPRYLIKTRGQQVTLSCSPISGHRSVSWYQQTPGQGLQFLFEYFSETQRNKGNFPGRFSGRQFSNSRSEMNVSTLELGDSALYLCASSPLGSGETQYFGPGTRLLVL.

The chain recombines TRBV6-5 with TRBJ2-5, with TRBD2 as a possible D gene (7 bases). Trimming took 8 bases from V and 1 from J, leaving 14 bases between them. The CDR3 runs 14 residues. Per germline, CDR1 MNHEY and CDR2 SVGAGI. CDR3 in DNA: TGTGCCAGCTCTCCGGGGGGCCTCCAAGAGACCCAGTACTTC. Its protein is CASSPGGLQETQYF.

V is TRBV5-4 and J is TRBJ1-1, with D possibly being TRBD1 (5 bases). The V and J ends lost 5 bases and 0 bases respectively, with 14 bases between them. Germline V gene lookup returns CDR1 SGHNT and CDR2 YYREEE (reference sequence). The CDR3 runs 15 residues. Here the CDR3 DNA reads TGTGCCAGCAGTCAGGGCGCAGTCATGAACACTGAAGCTTTCTTT. It specifies CASSQGAVMNTEAFF.

The chain has TRBV7-8 and TRBJ1-4, with D possibly matching TRBD1 (5 bases). CDR1 and CDR2 from the germline V gene are SGHVS and FQNEAQ. CDR3 size: 13 residues. Trimming stripped 5 bases from V and 4 bases from J, with 8 bases between. The CDR3 coding sequence is TGTGCCAGCAGCCCGACAGTTAATGAAAAACTGTTTTTT. It is translated as CASSPTVNEKLFF.

The rearrangement uses TRBV10-3 and TRBJ2-1, with D unresolved. This CDR3 has 12 residues. V was clipped by 4 bases and J by 6 bases, with 7 bases between them. Germline V gives CDR1 ENHRY, CDR2 SYGVKD. Written as DNA, the CDR3 is TGTGCCATCAGTGCTAGTAGCAATGAGCAGTTCTTC. Its translation: CAISASSNEQFF.

V gene TRBV7-2 combines with J gene TRBJ1-1; 7 bases map to TRBD1. The ends lost 4 bases at V and 4 bases at J; junction bases unmatched: 9. The CDR3 is 15 residues long. Germline lookup yields CDR1 SGHTA and CDR2 FQGNSA. This chain's CDR3 is CASSSGPGGFTEAFF. The CDR3 region has the DNA TGTGCCAGCAGCTCCGGACCAGGGGGGTTCACTGAAGCTTTCTTT.

The chain combines TRBV6-2 or TRBV6-3 with TRBJ2-3; the match to TRBD2 covers 10 bases. The CDR3 is made up of 16 amino acids. CDR1 is MNHEY, CDR2 SVGEGT, per germline. V dropped 2 bases and J dropped 3; count of bases not matched to a gene: 5. CDR3 bases: TGTGCCAGCAGTTACACACTAGCGGGAAGGACAGATACGCAGTATTTT. Translating gives CASSYTLAGRTDTQYF.

This clone has a single count. The chain links TRBV7-8 to TRBJ2-7; 9 bases are shared with TRBD1. The germline V gene encodes CDR1 SGHVS and CDR2 FQNEAQ. Trimming at V came to 3 bases and at J to 5 bases, leaving 5 bases not matched to a gene. The CDR3 extends over 14 amino acids. The CDR3, as DNA: TGTGCCAGCAGCTTCACACAGGGGGCGGACGAGCAGTACGTC. It translates to CASSFTQGADEQYV.

The chain is built from TRBV12-3 or TRBV12-4 and TRBJ1-1; D remains ambiguous. V was shortened by 5 bases and J by 0 bases, with 7 bases between the two germline ends. The CDR3 has 13 amino acids. The CDR3: CASSPGVNTEAFF. DNA for the CDR3: TGTGCCAGCAGTCCCGGGGTGAACACTGAAGCTTTCTTT.

The rearrangement links TRBV10-3 to TRBJ2-1; TRBD1 might be the D (5 bases). The CDR3 is 14 residues long. With 5 bases removed from V and 8 bases from J, the gap between germline ends came to 16 bases. CDR1 is ENHRY and CDR2 is SYGVKD in the germline V gene. As DNA, the CDR3 is TGTGCCATCAGTTTAGGGGCGGCTAGGGATGAGCAGTTCTTC. It codes for CAISLGAARDEQFF.

This clone has only one observation. The V and J genes are TRBV19 and TRBJ1-2, with 8 bases identical to TRBD1. The germline V gene encodes CDR1 LNHDA and CDR2 SQIVND (reference sequence). This CDR3 comprises 16 residues. J was trimmed by 2 bases and V by 6 bases; bases with no gene match: 11. CDR3 nucleotides: TGTGCCAGTAGCTCCCAGGGGGCAGGGCGAAACTATGGCTACACCTTC. Protein product: CASSSQGAGRNYGYTF.

The chain joins TRBV21-1 to TRBJ2-7; no check of the table's D call, TRBD1, against the DNA was made. TRBV21-1 corresponds to a pseudogene. CDR3 size: 14 residues. The CDR3 spells CAPERYRGPGEQYV. Here the CDR3 DNA reads TGTGCCCCCGAGAGATACAGGGGGCCTGGCGAGCAGTACGTC.

CDR3 sequence: CASSLDNSNQPQHF. The CDR3 DNA sequence: TGCGCCAGCAGCTTAGACAATAGCAATCAGCCCCAGCATTTT. The J gene is TRBJ1-5, the V gene TRBV5-1, with unresolved D. The ends were cut back, 2 bases at V and 0 bases at J, with 6 bases in the middle. The CDR3 loop spans 14 amino acids. CDR1 SGHRS and CDR2 YFSETQ come from the germline V gene.

This rearrangement joins TRBV6-5 to TRBJ2-2; 10 bases line up with TRBD2. Germline trimming cut 4 bases from V and 4 bases from J; bases unmatched to any gene: 6. CDR1 is MNHEY and CDR2 is SVGAGI in the germline V gene. The CDR3 length is 16 residues. CDR3: CASSSSSGRGTGELFF. In DNA form, the CDR3 reads TGTGCCAGCAGTTCCTCTAGCGGGAGAGGCACCGGGGAGCTGTTTTTT.

The genes are TRBV4-3 and TRBJ1-2, with a tentative D call TRBD1 (5 bases). CDR3 length: 16 residues. The germline CDR1 and CDR2 sequences are LGHNA and YSLEER. Trimming removed 1 base from V and 8 bases from J, with 20 bases in between. DNA of the CDR3: TGCGCCAGCAGCCAAGGTCCACCACAGGCTCCAAGGGGCTACACCTTC. Its translation is CASSQGPPQAPRGYTF.

This chain joins TRBV19 and TRBJ2-7; a weak D match, TRBD1 (6 bases). CDR1 is LNHDA, CDR2 SQIVND, per germline (reference sequence). The CDR3 covers 15 residues. V was trimmed by 9 bases and J by 6 bases, leaving 24 bases between them. The CDR3 coding sequence is TGTGCCAGGAAGCCGGGTCACAGGGTATTAGGCGAGCAGTACGTC. This encodes CARKPGHRVLGEQYV.

This clone was counted once. This rearrangement joins TRBV11-2 to TRBJ2-7, with 8 bases lining up with TRBD2. CDR3 length: 15 amino acids. Trimming cost V 5 bases and J 7 bases; bases outside gene matches: 13. CDR1 and CDR2 (germline): SGHAT, FQNNGV. The CDR3 DNA is TGTGCCAGCAGCCCCTATTCGGGAGGGCCGGGTGAGCAGTACGTC. Its protein product is CASSPYSGGPGEQYV.

This clone was recorded once. This chain joins TRBV6-2 or TRBV6-3 and TRBJ1-5, with 10 bases identical to TRBD1. This CDR3 comprises 16 residues. The V gene's germline CDR1 is MNHEY and CDR2 SVGEGT. The trim removed 5 bases at V and 5 bases at J, leaving 9 bases unmatched. CDR3 sequence reads: CASSPLTGGAHQPQHF. DNA for the CDR3: TGTGCCAGCAGTCCCTTGACAGGGGGCGCTCATCAGCCCCAGCATTTT.

The rearrangement links TRBV15 to TRBJ2-3; possible D gene TRBD2, 6 bases. The length of the CDR3 is 16 residues. V dropped 4 bases and J dropped 3 bases, with 17 bases sitting between them. Germline loops: CDR1 LNHNV, CDR2 YYDKDF (reference sequence). The CDR3 loop reads CATSNWEAKRTDTQYF. The CDR3 DNA follows: TGTGCCACCAGCAATTGGGAGGCTAAGCGGACAGATACGCAGTATTTT.

The gene calls are TRBV28 and TRBJ2-1; 7 positions agree with TRBD2. Losses at the gene ends were 7 bases for V and 2 bases for J; bases not matched to a gene: 5. Germline assignment: CDR1 MDHEN and CDR2 SYDVKM. This CDR3 has 14 residues. CDR3 sequence reads: CASMGGLAYNEQFF. CDR3 sequence (DNA): TGTGCCAGCATGGGGGGGTTGGCCTACAATGAGCAGTTCTTC.

The chain links TRBV19 to TRBJ2-3; 14 bases map to TRBD2. Germline assignment: CDR1 LNHDA and CDR2 SQIVND (reference sequence). This CDR3 has 16 amino acids. V dropped 4 bases and J dropped 6; count of bases not matched to a gene: 6. The CDR3 DNA is TGTGCCAGTAGTACCCCGACTAGCGGGGGGGCTGATACGCAGTATTTT. This translates into CASSTPTSGGADTQYF.

This rearrangement joins TRBV6-5 to TRBJ2-7, with unresolved D. The CDR3 is 12 residues long. The V gene's germline CDR1 is MNHEY and CDR2 SVGAGI. Between the trimmed V and J ends, which lost 6 bases and 6 bases, there was a span of 12 bases. In nucleotides, the CDR3 is TGTGCCAGCAGCTCCCCGACGGGCGAGCAGTACGTC. Its protein is CASSSPTGEQYV.

V gene TRBV5-6 combines with J gene TRBJ2-1, with a possible D match to TRBD1 (5 bases). Trimming took 3 bases from V and 8 from J, leaving 21 bases between them. Germline CDR1 is SGHDT and CDR2 is YYEEEE. The CDR3 is 16 amino acids. The CDR3, as DNA: TGTGCCAGCAGCTCACTGTCACGCCAGGGTGGCCATGAGCAGTTCTTC. The encoded protein is CASSSLSRQGGHEQFF.

This chain connects TRBV7-2 to TRBJ2-2; D not certain. CDR3 size: 14 residues. Trimming pared 3 bases from V and 8 bases from J, leaving 13 bases between. CDR1 SGHTA and CDR2 FQGNSA come from the germline V gene. The chain's CDR3 is CASSFDISSGELFF. The CDR3 DNA reads TGTGCCAGCAGCTTTGATATATCGAGTGGGGAGCTGTTTTTT.

The genes are TRBV6-2 or TRBV6-3 and TRBJ2-2; TRBD1 matches 7 bases. Per germline, CDR1 MNHEY and CDR2 SVGEGT. The CDR3 runs 15 residues. The J segment lost 6 bases and the V segment lost 2 bases, leaving 6 bases of the junction unmatched. This CDR3 reads CASSYGRGGPGELFF. In nucleotides, the CDR3 is TGTGCCAGCAGTTACGGGAGAGGGGGCCCCGGGGAGCTGTTTTTT.

This sequence joins TRBV6-5 and TRBJ2-2, with 9 bases aligning to TRBD1. The CDR3 totals 15 residues. Trimming removed 5 bases from V and 3 bases from J; junction bases left unmatched: 4. Germline CDR1 reads MNHEY; CDR2 reads SVGAGI. The CDR3 DNA reads TGTGCCAGCAGTAGGGACAGGGCGGACACCGGGGAGCTGTTTTTT. This translates into CASSRDRADTGELFF.

The chain recombines TRBV29-1 with TRBJ2-1; tentative D call: TRBD1 (5 bases). V was shortened by 4 bases and J by 5 bases, with 18 bases between the two germline ends. The CDR3 spans 15 residues. CDR1 and CDR2 (germline): SQVTM, ANQGSEA. CDR3 sequence (DNA): TGCAGCGTTGCCACCTACAGGACCCTCAACAATGAGCAGTTCTTC. It is translated as CSVATYRTLNNEQFF.

V is TRBV6-5 and J is TRBJ2-2; 8 bases agree with TRBD2. Germline V gives CDR1 MNHEY, CDR2 SVGAGI. The length of the CDR3 is 15 residues. The junction had 4 bases not matched to a gene; V was cut back by 6 bases and J by 1 base. The CDR3 DNA is TGTGCCAGCAGACCGGGACTAGTGAACACCGGGGAGCTGTTTTTT. Encoded protein: CASRPGLVNTGELFF.

Details on this clone: The junction departs from germline at one end; a sequencing error may be responsible. J is TRBJ1-3 and V is TRBV4-1; D is unclear. The germline V gene has CDR1 MGHRA and CDR2 YSYEKL. The CDR3 length is 15 residues. This CDR3 is CASSQVLDSRNTIYF. The CDR3 DNA follows: TGCGCCAGCAGCCAAGTCCTGGACTCTCGAAACACCATATATTTT.